This T cell receptor beta chain stems from a study of blood T cells in healthy people across ages. It was with a sample-barcoded 5' primer and a J-beta primer mix that a second PCR of about 6 to 12 cycles was run. One entry per CDR3 protein, called by TCRdb with MiXCR from the 5' RACE reads. The data hold 1.5 million to 2 million distinct CDR3 sequences, with around 48% observed a single time. Trimming removed 7 bases from V and 4 bases from J, with 17 bases in between. The CDR3 is 15 residues long. Germline values: CDR1 MDHEN, CDR2 SYDVKM. Sequences were obtained from blood. This TCR derives from a woman aged 40 to 55 in good health. The chain carries TRBV28 and TRBJ2-4, with D tentatively TRBD1 (5 bases). The CDR3 DNA sequence: TGTGCCAGCACCCAGGGAACAATCGGTAAAAACATTCAGTACTTC. It yields the protein CASTQGTIGKNIQYF. Full variable domain (outside the CDR3, taken from reference TRBV28 and TRBJ2-4): DVKVTQSSRYLVKRTGEKVFLECVQDMDHENMFWYRQDPGLGLRLIYFSYDVKMKEKGDIPEGYSVSREKKERFSLILESASTNQTSMYLCASTQGTIGKNIQYFGAGTRLSVL.